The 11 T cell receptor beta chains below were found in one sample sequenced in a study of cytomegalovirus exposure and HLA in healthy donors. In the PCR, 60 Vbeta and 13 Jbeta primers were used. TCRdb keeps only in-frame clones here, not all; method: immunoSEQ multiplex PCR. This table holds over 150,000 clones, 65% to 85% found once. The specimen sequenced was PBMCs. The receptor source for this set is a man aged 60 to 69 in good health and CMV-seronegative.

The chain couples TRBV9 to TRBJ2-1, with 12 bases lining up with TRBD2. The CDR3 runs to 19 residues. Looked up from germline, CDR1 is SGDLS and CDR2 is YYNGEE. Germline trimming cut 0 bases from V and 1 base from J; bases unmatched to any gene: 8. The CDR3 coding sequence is TGTGCCAGCAGCGTAGAAGGACTAGCGGGGAAAAGGTCCTACAATGAGCAGTTCTTC. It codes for CASSVEGLAGKRSYNEQFF.

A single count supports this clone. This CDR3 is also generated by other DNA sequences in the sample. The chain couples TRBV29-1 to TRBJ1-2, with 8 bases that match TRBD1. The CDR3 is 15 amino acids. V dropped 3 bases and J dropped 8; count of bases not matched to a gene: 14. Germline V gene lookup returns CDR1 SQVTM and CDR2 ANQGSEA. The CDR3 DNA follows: TGCAGCGTTGAGGGGGCGGGGCAGGGGGCTGGCGGCTACACCTTC. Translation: CSVEGAGQGAGGYTF.

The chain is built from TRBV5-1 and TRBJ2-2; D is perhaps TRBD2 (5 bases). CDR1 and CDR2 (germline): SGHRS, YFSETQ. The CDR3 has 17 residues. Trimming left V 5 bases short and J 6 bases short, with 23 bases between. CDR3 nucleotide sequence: TGCGCCAGCAGATCCGCGGGTTCAAGGTATCCCTCCGGGGAGCTGTTTTTT. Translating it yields CASRSAGSRYPSGELFF.

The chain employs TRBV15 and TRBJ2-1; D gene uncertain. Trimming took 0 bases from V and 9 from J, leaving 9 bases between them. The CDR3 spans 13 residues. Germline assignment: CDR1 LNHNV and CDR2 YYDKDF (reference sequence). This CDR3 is CATSRDQTSEQFF. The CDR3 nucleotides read TGTGCCACCAGCAGAGATCAGACTTCTGAGCAGTTCTTC.

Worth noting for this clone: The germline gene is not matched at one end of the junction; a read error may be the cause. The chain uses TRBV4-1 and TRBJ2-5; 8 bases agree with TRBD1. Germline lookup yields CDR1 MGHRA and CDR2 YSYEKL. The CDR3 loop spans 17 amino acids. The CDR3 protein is CASSQDTGTGAQDTQYF. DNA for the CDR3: TGCGCCAGCAGCCAAGACACCGGGACAGGAGCCCAAGACACCCAGTACTTC.

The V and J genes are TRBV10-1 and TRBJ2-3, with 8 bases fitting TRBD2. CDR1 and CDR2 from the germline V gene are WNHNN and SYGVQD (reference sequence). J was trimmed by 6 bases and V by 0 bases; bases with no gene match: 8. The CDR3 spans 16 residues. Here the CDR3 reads CASSESSGLVSDTQYF. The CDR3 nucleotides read TGCGCCAGCAGTGAGTCGTCGGGACTAGTCTCCGATACGCAGTATTTT.

As DNA, the CDR3 is TGCGCCAGCAGCTTGGATGTCGCGGGGGGATACAATGAGCAGTTCTTC. This translates into CASSLDVAGGYNEQFF. V and J are TRBV5-1 and TRBJ2-1; 8 bases agree with TRBD2. The CDR3 is 16 amino acids. V dropped 0 bases and J dropped 4; count of bases not matched to a gene: 6. Germline V CDR1 and CDR2: SGHRS, YFSETQ.

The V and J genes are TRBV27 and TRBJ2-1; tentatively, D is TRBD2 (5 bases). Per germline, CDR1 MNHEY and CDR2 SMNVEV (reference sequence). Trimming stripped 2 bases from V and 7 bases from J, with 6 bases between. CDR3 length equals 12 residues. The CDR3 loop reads CASSLTGNEQFF. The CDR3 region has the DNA TGTGCCAGCAGTTTAACGGGGAATGAGCAGTTCTTC.

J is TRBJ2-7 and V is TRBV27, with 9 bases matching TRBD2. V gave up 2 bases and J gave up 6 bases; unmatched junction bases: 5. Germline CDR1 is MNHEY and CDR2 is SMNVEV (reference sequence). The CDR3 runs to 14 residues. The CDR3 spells CASSLSPAGGEQYF. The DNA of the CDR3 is TGTGCCAGCAGTTTAAGTCCAGCGGGAGGCGAGCAGTACTTC.

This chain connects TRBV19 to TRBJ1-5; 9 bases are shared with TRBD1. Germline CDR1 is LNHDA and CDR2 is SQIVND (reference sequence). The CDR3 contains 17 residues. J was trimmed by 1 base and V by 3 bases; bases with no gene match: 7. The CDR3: CASSIYTGGASNQPQHF. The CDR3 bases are TGTGCCAGTAGTATCTATACAGGGGGCGCGAGCAATCAGCCCCAGCATTTT.

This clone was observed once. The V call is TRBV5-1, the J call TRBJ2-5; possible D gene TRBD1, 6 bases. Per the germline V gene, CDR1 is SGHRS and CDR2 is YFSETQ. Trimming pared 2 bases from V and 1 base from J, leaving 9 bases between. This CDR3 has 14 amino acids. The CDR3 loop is CASSFLDSQETQYF. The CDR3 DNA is TGCGCCAGCAGCTTCTTGGACAGCCAAGAGACCCAGTACTTC.